The clone carrying this T cell receptor (beta chain) was observed a few times. The antigen is unknown. This specimen belongs to a study of Ad26.COV2.S vaccination and SARS-CoV-2 variants. Study-level background: Intramuscularly, Ad26.COV2.S was given either once or twice, 56 days apart.

The treatment: roughly 20 received Ad26.COV2.S at low or high dose, single or two shots; about 5 received placebo; per-sample allocation not given. Collection of the samples took place on day 63 after the first injection of vaccine or placebo. The donor was a Boston adult aged 18-55 years. Overall study findings and caveats: Comparable non-spike TCR breadth was observed in vaccine and placebo recipients.

Generated by immunoSEQ multiplex PCR, the TCRdb table keeps only in-frame clones and is missing some. The sample yields about 350,000 clones, roughly 84% seen once. Trimming cost V 7 bases and J 3 bases; bases outside gene matches: 2. Germline V gives CDR1 SEHNR, CDR2 FQNEAQ (reference sequence). The CDR3 spans 13 residues. This receptor was taken from a person between 18 and 60 years old who received the Ad26.COV2.S COVID-19 vaccine or a placebo. The chain employs TRBV7-9 and TRBJ1-4, with 7 bases aligning to TRBD1. This specimen consisted of peripheral blood, obtained in a trial of Ad26.COV2.S vaccine versus placebo. The CDR3 spells CASTRGANEKLFF. CDR3 in DNA: TGTGCCAGCACCAGGGGGGCTAATGAAAAACTGTTTTTT.